This TCR beta chain was sequenced in a study of blood T cell repertoires in COVID-19 (dated by TCRdb to 2020 to 2022). Some background on the complete study: Collaborator samples came from the United States, Italy and Spain and covered acute and convalescent phases of COVID-19. The prospective study material was composed of cDNA or gDNA derived from T cells, B-cell-depleted T cells, or PBMCs. The dataset comprised deeply sampled blood TCRbeta repertoires from subjects exposed to, actively infected with, or recovered from COVID-19. A freely available public database, intended as a resource for researchers studying the immune response to SARS-CoV-2, is where the repertoires were released. The samples were drawn from two sources: the first 160 participants of the ongoing ImmuneRACE study, and over 1,000 subjects contributed by 6 global collaborators. Nearly every sample came with metadata listing a de-identified subject ID, COVID-19 status, age in years and sex. Where HLA class I and class II types were available, the types were taken from metadata supplied by the sample provider, not from assay-based typing. Results and caveats for the whole study, not just this receptor: The quantity of clinical and demographic metadata differed by source and by participant and was supplied without curation.

Each collaborating institution followed its own protocols to collect whole blood in K2EDTA tubes. For TCRbeta analysis, collaborators shipped samples as frozen whole blood, isolated PBMCs, or DNA extracted from either of those sample types. The CDR3 contains 14 residues, cysteine and valine counted. CDR3 DNA is the only sequence kept; it has 42 bases, read in frame from the first base. Reading the germline V gene gives CDR1 MGHRA and CDR2 YSYEKL. Trimming takes 2 bases off V and 2 bases off J; junction bases not matched to a gene: 3. The immunoSEQ Assay, a bias-controlled multiplex PCR, was used to amplify TCRbeta CDR3 regions from genomic DNA. On the authors' methods: The number of nucleated cells in each sample was estimated from the amplification of reference gene primers within the assay. Sequence reads were collapsed and filtered to measure the absolute abundance of every unique TCRbeta CDR3 rearrangement. Productive Simpson clonality was computed per sample as the square root of Simpson's diversity index over productive rearrangements. The table comes from immuneACCESS by way of TCRdb, which keeps in-frame sequences with V and J called. Part of the clones is missing from these tables; in studies checked, under half for an unresolved V gene and the rest for unknown reasons. The D gene and trimming were derived from the DNA, and the V and J assignments and clone size from that table. The sample includes 100,000 to 150,000 clones, with approximately 80% observed a single time. The leading ten clones occupy over 9% of the sample.

As concerns this clone: It lacks a known antigen. Qualities for individual bases were not recorded, and no much larger clone is one base off.

The chain is encoded by TRBV4-1 joined to TRBJ2-7, with 7 central nucleotides matching TRBD1. Sample: peripheral blood. The sequence was collected from a woman between 55 and 75 years old with acute or convalescent COVID-19. The CDR3 reads as follows: CASSQRQGPYEQYV. At the DNA level, the sequence is TGCGCCAGCAGCCAAAGACAGGGTCCCTACGAGCAGTACGTC.